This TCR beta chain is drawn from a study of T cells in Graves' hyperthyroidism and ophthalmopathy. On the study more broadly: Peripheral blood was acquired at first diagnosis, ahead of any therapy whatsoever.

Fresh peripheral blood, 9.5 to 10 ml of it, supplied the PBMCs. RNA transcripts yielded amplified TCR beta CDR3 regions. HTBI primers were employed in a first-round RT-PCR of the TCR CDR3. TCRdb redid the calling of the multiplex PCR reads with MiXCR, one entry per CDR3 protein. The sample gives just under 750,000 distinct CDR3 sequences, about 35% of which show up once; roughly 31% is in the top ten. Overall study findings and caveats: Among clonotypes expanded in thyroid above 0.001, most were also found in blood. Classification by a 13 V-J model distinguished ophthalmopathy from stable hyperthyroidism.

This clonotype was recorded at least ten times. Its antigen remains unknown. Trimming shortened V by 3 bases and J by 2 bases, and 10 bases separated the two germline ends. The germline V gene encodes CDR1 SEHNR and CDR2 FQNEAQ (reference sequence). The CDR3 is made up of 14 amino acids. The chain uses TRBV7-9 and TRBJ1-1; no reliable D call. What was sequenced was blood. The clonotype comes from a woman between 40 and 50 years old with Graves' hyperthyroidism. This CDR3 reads CASSLVGANTEAFF. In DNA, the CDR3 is TGTGCCAGCAGCTTGGTAGGAGCCAACACTGAAGCTTTCTTT.